Described below is a single T cell receptor beta chain sequence and its context. Its antigen remains unknown. The sample comes from a study of tumor-infiltrating lymphocytes in localized non-small cell lung cancer. Broader study findings: Different pieces of the same tissue went to different assays, confounding technical variation with intratumor heterogeneity. No T-cell fraction difference was seen between IM1 and IM2 tumors. Available tissue quantity limited TCR sequencing to a patient subset.

With 0 bases removed from V and 2 bases from J, the gap between germline ends came to 11 bases. Per the germline V gene, CDR1 is SGHRS and CDR2 is YFSETQ. CDR3 length: 15 amino acids. Sequencing was performed with immunoSEQ multiplex PCR; in TCRdb, only in-frame clones are kept and a portion is missing. The sample consists of tens of thousands of clones, approximately 70% of them appearing once. This clonotype was obtained from a human donor with non-small cell lung cancer. The genes are TRBV5-1 and TRBJ2-5, with D possibly being TRBD1 (5 bases). Sequencing was performed on lung tumor tissue. The CDR3 DNA reads as TGCGCCAGCAGCTTGGTAGGGGCGAAACAAGAGACCCAGTACTTC. It translates to CASSLVGAKQETQYF.